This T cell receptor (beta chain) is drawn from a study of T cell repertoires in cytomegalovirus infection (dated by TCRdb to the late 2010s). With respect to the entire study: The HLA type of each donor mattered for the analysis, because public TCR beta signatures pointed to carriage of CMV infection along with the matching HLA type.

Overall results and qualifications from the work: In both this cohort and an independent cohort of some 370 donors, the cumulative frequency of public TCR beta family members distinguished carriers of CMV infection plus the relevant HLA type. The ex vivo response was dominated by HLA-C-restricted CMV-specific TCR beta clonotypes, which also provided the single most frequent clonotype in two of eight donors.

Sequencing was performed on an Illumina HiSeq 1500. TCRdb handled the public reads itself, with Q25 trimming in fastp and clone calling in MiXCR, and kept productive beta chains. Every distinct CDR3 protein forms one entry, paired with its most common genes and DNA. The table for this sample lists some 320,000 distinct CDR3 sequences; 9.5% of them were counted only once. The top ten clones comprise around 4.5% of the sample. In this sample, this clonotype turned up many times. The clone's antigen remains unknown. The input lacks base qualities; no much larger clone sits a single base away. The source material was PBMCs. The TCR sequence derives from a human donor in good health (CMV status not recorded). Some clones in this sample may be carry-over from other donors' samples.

The CDR3 region has the sequence CASGFSGRAGYTF. In nucleotides, the sequence is TGTGCCAGCGGATTCTCGGGGAGGGCTGGCTACACCTTC. The chain is made from TRBV7-9 and TRBJ1-2; the D gene is unclear. The CDR3 starts with the cysteine, ends with the phenylalanine, and has 13 residues. CDR3 DNA only is kept here, 39 bases in frame from base 1. Sequences SEHNR (CDR1) and FQNEAQ (CDR2) are obtained from the germline V gene (reference sequence). Trimming takes 8 bases from V and 7 bases from J, and the germline ends sit 17 bases apart.